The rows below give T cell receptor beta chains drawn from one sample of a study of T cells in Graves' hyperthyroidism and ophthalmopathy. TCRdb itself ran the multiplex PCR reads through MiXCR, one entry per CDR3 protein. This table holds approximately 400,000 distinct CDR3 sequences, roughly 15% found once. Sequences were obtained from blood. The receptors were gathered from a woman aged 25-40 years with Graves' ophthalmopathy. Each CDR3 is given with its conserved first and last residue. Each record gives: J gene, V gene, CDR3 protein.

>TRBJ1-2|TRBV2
CASNQITNYGYTF
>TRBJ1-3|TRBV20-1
CSARGRVGAFSGNTIYF
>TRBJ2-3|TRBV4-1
CASRPLASSDTQYF
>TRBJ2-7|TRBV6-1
CASRRMSYEQYF
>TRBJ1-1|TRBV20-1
CSARGIEFEAFF
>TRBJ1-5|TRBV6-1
CASRVDRFALNQPQHF
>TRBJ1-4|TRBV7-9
CASSWPGLPTNEKLFF
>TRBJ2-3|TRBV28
CASSLSWGVIRTDTQYF
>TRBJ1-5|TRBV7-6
CASSLGLGGSNQPQHF
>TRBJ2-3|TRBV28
CASSPRQGWGTDTQYF
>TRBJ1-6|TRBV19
CASRTGVNSPLHF
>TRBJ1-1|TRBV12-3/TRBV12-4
CASSLGGRGPNTEAFF
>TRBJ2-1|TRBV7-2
CASSPRGFYNEQFF
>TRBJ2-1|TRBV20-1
CSATTHLVNEQFF
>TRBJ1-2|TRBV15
CATSRVVGDFVYTF
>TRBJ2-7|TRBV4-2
CASSQGGRGYEQYF
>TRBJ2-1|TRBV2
CASTGRYNEQFF
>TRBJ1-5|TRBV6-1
CASSEQEGQPQHF
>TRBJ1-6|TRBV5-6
CASSRRGTLLHF
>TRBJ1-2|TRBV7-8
CASSPDGYGYTF
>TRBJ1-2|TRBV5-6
CASSLNGQHSYGYTF
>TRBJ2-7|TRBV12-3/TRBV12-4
CASSPDRDRTYEQYF
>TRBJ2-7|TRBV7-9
CATRASSSYEQYF
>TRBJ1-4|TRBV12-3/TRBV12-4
CASGGGATNEKLFF
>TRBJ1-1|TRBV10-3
CASGPPRVADTEAFF